This is a list of T cell receptor beta chains from one sample in a study of T cell responses to AZD1222 COVID-19 vaccine. TCRdb's copy holds only in-frame clones and misses some; the assay was immunoSEQ multiplex PCR. Of roughly 100,000 clones listed, about 80% are singletons. The material was peripheral blood, obtained on day 0 of AZD1222 vaccination. These receptors were taken from an adult in good health. The CDR3 runs from the conserved cysteine through the conserved F or W. A D gene is named only where the DNA matches it firmly. Where a row states a size, it is once, few, many or the class of an expanded clone; other rows omit it.

clone_size: once; cdr3_length: 15; j_call: TRBJ1-4; d_call: TRBD1; v_call: TRBV25-1; cdr3_aa: CASSGPRTGSEKLFF; cdr3_nt: TGTGCCAGCAGTGGGCCCCGGACAGGGTCTGAAAAACTGTTTTTT
clone_size: few; cdr3_length: 14; j_call: TRBJ2-7; d_call: .; v_call: TRBV14; cdr3_aa: CASSQVRGLGEQYF; cdr3_nt: TGTGCCAGCAGCCAAGTGCGGGGTCTGGGCGAGCAGTACTTC
clone_size: .; cdr3_length: 15; j_call: TRBJ1-3; d_call: .; v_call: TRBV6-5; cdr3_aa: CASSYLGTSGNTIYF; cdr3_nt: TGTGCCAGCAGTTATCTGGGGACCTCTGGAAACACCATATATTTT
clone_size: once; cdr3_length: 16; j_call: TRBJ2-1; d_call: TRBD2; v_call: TRBV11-3; cdr3_aa: CASSSRTSGPSIEQFF; cdr3_nt: TGTGCCAGCAGCTCAAGGACTAGCGGGCCATCTATTGAGCAGTTCTTC
clone_size: once; cdr3_length: 18; j_call: TRBJ2-2; d_call: TRBD1; v_call: TRBV6-2/TRBV6-3; cdr3_aa: CASSSRPWDRGQDGELFF; cdr3_nt: TGTGCCAGCAGTTCACGGCCCTGGGACAGGGGGCAGGACGGGGAGCTGTTTTTT
clone_size: .; cdr3_length: 16; j_call: TRBJ2-2; d_call: .; v_call: TRBV27; cdr3_aa: CASSLSDYPNTGELFF; cdr3_nt: TGTGCCAGCAGTTTATCTGACTACCCGAACACCGGGGAGCTGTTTTTT
clone_size: .; cdr3_length: 13; j_call: TRBJ2-2; d_call: .; v_call: TRBV10-3; cdr3_aa: CAIRRENTGELFF; cdr3_nt: TGTGCCATCAGGAGAGAGAACACCGGGGAGCTGTTTTTT
clone_size: once; cdr3_length: 13; j_call: TRBJ2-7; d_call: TRBD2; v_call: TRBV15; cdr3_aa: CATSEGTGGEQYF; cdr3_nt: TGTGCCACCAGCGAAGGTACGGGGGGTGAGCAGTACTTC
clone_size: few; cdr3_length: 16; j_call: TRBJ1-1; d_call: .; v_call: TRBV12-5; cdr3_aa: CASRGLLSVGNTEAFF; cdr3_nt: TGTGCTAGTCGCGGACTTCTATCAGTAGGGAACACTGAAGCTTTCTTT
clone_size: .; cdr3_length: 15; j_call: TRBJ2-3; d_call: .; v_call: TRBV15; cdr3_aa: CATSRDYGESDTQYF; cdr3_nt: TGTGCCACCAGCAGAGATTACGGCGAATCAGATACGCAGTATTTT
clone_size: .; cdr3_length: 13; j_call: TRBJ1-2; d_call: TRBD1; v_call: TRBV12-3/TRBV12-4; cdr3_aa: CASSSPGGYGYTF; cdr3_nt: TGTGCCAGCAGTTCCCCAGGGGGATATGGCTACACCTTC
clone_size: .; cdr3_length: 15; j_call: TRBJ1-1; d_call: TRBD1; v_call: TRBV4-2; cdr3_aa: CASSQGDREDTEAFF; cdr3_nt: TGTGCCAGCAGCCAAGGGGACAGGGAGGACACTGAAGCTTTCTTT
clone_size: .; cdr3_length: 15; j_call: TRBJ1-2; d_call: .; v_call: TRBV30; cdr3_aa: CAWDAAPPINYGYTF; cdr3_nt: TGTGCCTGGGATGCGGCCCCTCCGATCAACTATGGCTACACCTTC
clone_size: .; cdr3_length: 14; j_call: TRBJ2-2; d_call: TRBD2; v_call: TRBV9; cdr3_aa: CASSPGGAAGELFF; cdr3_nt: TGTGCCAGCAGCCCGGGGGGGGCGGCCGGGGAGCTGTTTTTT
clone_size: .; cdr3_length: 14; j_call: TRBJ2-2; d_call: TRBD1; v_call: TRBV19; cdr3_aa: CASSSTGDTGELFF; cdr3_nt: TGTGCCAGTAGTTCAACAGGGGATACCGGGGAGCTGTTTTTT
clone_size: .; cdr3_length: 19; j_call: TRBJ2-7; d_call: .; v_call: TRBV4-3; cdr3_aa: CASSQDLWSGTGRSYEQYF; cdr3_nt: TGCGCCAGCAGCCAAGATCTTTGGAGCGGGACAGGACGCTCCTACGAGCAGTACTTC
clone_size: .; cdr3_length: 15; j_call: TRBJ2-1; d_call: TRBD1; v_call: TRBV9; cdr3_aa: CASRSGDSSYNEQFF; cdr3_nt: TGTGCCAGCAGATCAGGGGACAGCTCCTACAATGAGCAGTTCTTC
clone_size: once; cdr3_length: 17; j_call: TRBJ1-2; d_call: TRBD1; v_call: TRBV7-9; cdr3_aa: CASSPSWTGGRVQGYTF; cdr3_nt: TGTGCCAGCAGCCCCTCTTGGACAGGGGGCAGGGTGCAGGGCTACACCTTC
clone_size: .; cdr3_length: 13; j_call: TRBJ2-2; d_call: .; v_call: TRBV4-3; cdr3_aa: CASSFGVTGELFF; cdr3_nt: TGCGCCAGCAGCTTCGGGGTCACCGGGGAGCTGTTTTTT
clone_size: .; cdr3_length: 16; j_call: TRBJ1-2; d_call: .; v_call: TRBV6-6; cdr3_aa: CASRRPGHRLNYGYTF; cdr3_nt: TGTGCCAGCAGGCGACCGGGACATAGACTTAACTATGGCTACACCTTC
clone_size: few; cdr3_length: 16; j_call: TRBJ1-2; d_call: TRBD1; v_call: TRBV9; cdr3_aa: CASSAAGTGANYGYTF; cdr3_nt: TGTGCCAGCAGCGCCGCCGGGACAGGAGCTAACTATGGCTACACCTTC
clone_size: .; cdr3_length: 16; j_call: TRBJ1-4; d_call: .; v_call: TRBV19; cdr3_aa: CASRELGVTTNEKLFF; cdr3_nt: TGTGCCAGTAGGGAACTCGGGGTGACAACTAATGAAAAACTGTTTTTT
clone_size: .; cdr3_length: 17; j_call: TRBJ1-3; d_call: TRBD1; v_call: TRBV4-3; cdr3_aa: CASSQEGQGAIGNTIYF; cdr3_nt: TGCGCCAGCAGCCAAGAGGGACAGGGGGCGATAGGAAACACCATATATTTT
clone_size: .; cdr3_length: 15; j_call: TRBJ1-1; d_call: .; v_call: TRBV6-5; cdr3_aa: CASSYSEGLNTEAFF; cdr3_nt: TGTGCCAGCAGTTACTCCGAGGGATTGAACACTGAAGCTTTCTTT
clone_size: .; cdr3_length: 13; j_call: TRBJ1-6; d_call: .; v_call: TRBV5-1; cdr3_aa: CASSSGADSPLHF; cdr3_nt: TGCGCCAGCAGCTCGGGGGCTGATTCACCCCTCCACTTT
clone_size: .; cdr3_length: 13; j_call: TRBJ1-2; d_call: .; v_call: TRBV27; cdr3_aa: CASSLGANYGYTF; cdr3_nt: TGTGCCAGCAGTTTAGGGGCTAACTATGGCTACACCTTC
clone_size: .; cdr3_length: 11; j_call: TRBJ1-1; d_call: .; v_call: TRBV12-3/TRBV12-4; cdr3_aa: CASTPGTEAFF; cdr3_nt: TGTGCCAGCACCCCGGGCACTGAAGCTTTCTTT
clone_size: .; cdr3_length: 15; j_call: TRBJ1-2; d_call: .; v_call: TRBV6-5; cdr3_aa: CASSYGGGGTYGYTF; cdr3_nt: TGTGCCAGCAGTTACGGAGGAGGGGGGACCTATGGCTACACCTTC
clone_size: few; cdr3_length: 19; j_call: TRBJ2-3; d_call: TRBD2; v_call: TRBV7-9; cdr3_aa: CASSRRIRGGAASTDTQYF; cdr3_nt: TGTGCCAGCAGCCGCAGAATCCGCGGGGGGGCCGCCTCCACAGATACGCAGTATTTT
clone_size: .; cdr3_length: 14; j_call: TRBJ2-3; d_call: .; v_call: TRBV30; cdr3_aa: CACAGGAGTDTQYF; cdr3_nt: TGTGCCTGCGCAGGGGGGGCCGGGACAGATACGCAGTATTTT
clone_size: .; cdr3_length: 14; j_call: TRBJ1-2; d_call: .; v_call: TRBV7-8; cdr3_aa: CASSLGHRDYGYTF; cdr3_nt: TGTGCCAGCAGCTTGGGACATCGTGACTATGGCTACACCTTC
clone_size: few; cdr3_length: 16; j_call: TRBJ1-3; d_call: .; v_call: TRBV5-1; cdr3_aa: CASSLNAFSSGNTIYF; cdr3_nt: TGCGCCAGCAGCTTGAATGCGTTTAGCTCTGGAAACACCATATATTTT
clone_size: .; cdr3_length: 13; j_call: TRBJ1-2; d_call: .; v_call: TRBV6-5; cdr3_aa: CASSPGDHYGYTF; cdr3_nt: TGTGCCAGCAGCCCAGGGGACCACTATGGCTACACCTTC
clone_size: few; cdr3_length: 15; j_call: TRBJ2-7; d_call: TRBD1; v_call: TRBV6-2/TRBV6-3; cdr3_aa: CASSYEDRISYEQYF; cdr3_nt: TGTGCCAGCAGTTACGAGGACAGGATCTCCTACGAGCAGTACTTC
clone_size: .; cdr3_length: 15; j_call: TRBJ2-2; d_call: .; v_call: TRBV21-1; cdr3_aa: CASSKKVKGFGELFF; cdr3_nt: TGTGCCAGCAGCAAAAAGGTGAAGGGGTTCGGGGAGCTGTTTTTT
clone_size: .; cdr3_length: 12; j_call: TRBJ1-2; d_call: .; v_call: TRBV7-9; cdr3_aa: CASSLETDGYTF; cdr3_nt: TGTGCCAGCAGCTTAGAGACAGATGGCTACACCTTC
clone_size: .; cdr3_length: 15; j_call: TRBJ1-2; d_call: .; v_call: TRBV3-1/TRBV3-2; cdr3_aa: CASSQARGTAHGYTF; cdr3_nt: TGTGCCAGCAGCCAAGCGCGCGGGACTGCCCATGGCTACACCTTC
clone_size: .; cdr3_length: 12; j_call: TRBJ2-7; d_call: .; v_call: TRBV7-9; cdr3_aa: CASSLVVGEQYF; cdr3_nt: TGTGCCAGCAGCTTAGTTGTTGGCGAGCAGTACTTC
clone_size: .; cdr3_length: 15; j_call: TRBJ1-5; d_call: .; v_call: TRBV4-1; cdr3_aa: CASSQEGGAYQPQHF; cdr3_nt: TGCGCCAGCAGCCAAGAGGGGGGGGCTTATCAGCCCCAGCATTTT
clone_size: .; cdr3_length: 14; j_call: TRBJ1-2; d_call: TRBD1; v_call: TRBV2; cdr3_aa: CASSVEGAPYGYTF; cdr3_nt: TGTGCCAGCAGTGTCGAGGGGGCTCCCTATGGCTACACCTTC
clone_size: .; cdr3_length: 15; j_call: TRBJ1-4; d_call: .; v_call: TRBV6-5; cdr3_aa: CASSYGGRIAEKLFF; cdr3_nt: TGTGCCAGCAGTTATGGTGGCAGGATAGCGGAAAAACTGTTTTTT
clone_size: .; cdr3_length: 14; j_call: TRBJ1-1; d_call: .; v_call: TRBV18; cdr3_aa: CASSPLAGDTEAFF; cdr3_nt: TGTGCCAGCTCACCACTAGCTGGGGACACTGAAGCTTTCTTT
clone_size: .; cdr3_length: 14; j_call: TRBJ2-7; d_call: TRBD1; v_call: TRBV5-1; cdr3_aa: CASSLAGQGYEQYF; cdr3_nt: TGCGCCAGCAGCTTGGCGGGACAGGGGTACGAGCAGTACTTC
clone_size: .; cdr3_length: 15; j_call: TRBJ2-1; d_call: TRBD1; v_call: TRBV7-8; cdr3_aa: CASSFRQGTGNEQFF; cdr3_nt: TGTGCCAGCAGCTTCAGACAGGGCACGGGCAATGAGCAGTTCTTC
clone_size: .; cdr3_length: 14; j_call: TRBJ1-5; d_call: TRBD1; v_call: TRBV7-9; cdr3_aa: CASSLGAGGQPQHF; cdr3_nt: TGTGCCAGCAGCTTAGGGGCAGGGGGGCAGCCCCAGCATTTT
clone_size: few; cdr3_length: 13; j_call: TRBJ1-1; d_call: TRBD1; v_call: TRBV7-9; cdr3_aa: CASSQTGQGNAFF; cdr3_nt: TGTGCCAGCAGCCAAACGGGACAGGGGAACGCTTTCTTT
clone_size: .; cdr3_length: 15; j_call: TRBJ2-2; d_call: .; v_call: TRBV5-1; cdr3_aa: CASSLSRRNTGELFF; cdr3_nt: TGCGCCAGCAGCTTGTCCCGGAGGAACACCGGGGAGCTGTTTTTT
clone_size: .; cdr3_length: 12; j_call: TRBJ1-2; d_call: .; v_call: TRBV30; cdr3_aa: CAWNMLVGGYTF; cdr3_nt: TGTGCCTGGAACATGTTGGTTGGTGGCTACACCTTC
clone_size: .; cdr3_length: 14; j_call: TRBJ2-6; d_call: .; v_call: TRBV4-2; cdr3_aa: CASSQGNGANVLTF; cdr3_nt: TGTGCCAGCAGCCAAGGGAATGGGGCCAACGTCCTGACTTTC
clone_size: .; cdr3_length: 17; j_call: TRBJ2-2; d_call: .; v_call: TRBV6-2/TRBV6-3; cdr3_aa: CASSNLMGSKWTGELFF; cdr3_nt: TGTGCCAGCAGTAACCTGATGGGCAGTAAGTGGACCGGGGAGCTGTTTTTT
clone_size: .; cdr3_length: 15; j_call: TRBJ2-2; d_call: .; v_call: TRBV19; cdr3_aa: CASSMSRPNTGELFF; cdr3_nt: TGTGCCAGTAGTATGTCCAGGCCGAACACCGGGGAGCTGTTTTTT
clone_size: .; cdr3_length: 16; j_call: TRBJ2-3; d_call: .; v_call: TRBV4-1; cdr3_aa: CASRKSLRGQSDTQYF; cdr3_nt: TGCGCCAGCAGGAAAAGTCTCCGGGGACAATCAGATACGCAGTATTTT
clone_size: .; cdr3_length: 16; j_call: TRBJ1-1; d_call: .; v_call: TRBV18; cdr3_aa: CASSPLQGGVNTEAFF; cdr3_nt: TGTGCCAGCTCACCACTACAAGGAGGGGTGAACACTGAAGCTTTCTTT
clone_size: .; cdr3_length: 13; j_call: TRBJ1-6; d_call: .; v_call: TRBV30; cdr3_aa: CAWSVQGLSPLHF; cdr3_nt: TGTGCCTGGAGTGTACAAGGGCTCTCACCCCTCCACTTT
clone_size: .; cdr3_length: 13; j_call: TRBJ2-7; d_call: .; v_call: TRBV28; cdr3_aa: CASSVANSYEQYF; cdr3_nt: TGTGCCAGCAGTGTGGCCAACTCCTACGAGCAGTACTTC
clone_size: few; cdr3_length: 13; j_call: TRBJ2-5; d_call: .; v_call: TRBV7-8; cdr3_aa: CASSPRVAESQYF; cdr3_nt: TGTGCCAGCAGCCCCCGGGTAGCGGAGTCCCAGTACTTC
clone_size: .; cdr3_length: 13; j_call: TRBJ1-2; d_call: .; v_call: TRBV5-4; cdr3_aa: CASSVVQGYGYTF; cdr3_nt: TGTGCCAGCAGCGTAGTACAGGGTTATGGCTACACCTTC